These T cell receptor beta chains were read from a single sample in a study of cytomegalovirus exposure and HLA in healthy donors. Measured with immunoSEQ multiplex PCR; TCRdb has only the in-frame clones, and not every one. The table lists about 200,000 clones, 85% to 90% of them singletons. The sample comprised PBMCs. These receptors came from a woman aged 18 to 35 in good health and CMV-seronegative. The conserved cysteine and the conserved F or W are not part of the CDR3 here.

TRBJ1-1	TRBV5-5	ASSPRDFTEAF
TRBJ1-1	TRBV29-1	SVVTDRNTEAF
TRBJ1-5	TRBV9	ASSAKTGTAERQPQH
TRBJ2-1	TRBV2	ASSDRGSSYNEQF
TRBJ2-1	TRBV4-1	ASSQAPDRYYNEQF
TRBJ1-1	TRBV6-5	ASSPDRFNTEAF
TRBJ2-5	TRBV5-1	ASSLLDSKEETQY
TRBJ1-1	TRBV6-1	ASSERGTYSEAF
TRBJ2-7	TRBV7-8	ASSLVSVDEQY
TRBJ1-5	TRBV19	ATQWGQYSNQPQH
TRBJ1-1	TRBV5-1	ASSDQGNTEAF
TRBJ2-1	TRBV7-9	ASSLDRGNEQF
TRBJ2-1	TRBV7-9	ASRQTGSKGSYNEQF
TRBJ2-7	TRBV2	ASTTDSYEQY
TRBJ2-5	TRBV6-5	ASSYQDRIGGTQY
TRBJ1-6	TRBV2	ASSEDRPTYNSPLH
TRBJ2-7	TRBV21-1	ASSPCRDRASYEQY
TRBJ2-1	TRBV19	AAGGDSYNEQF
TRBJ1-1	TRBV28	ASRVGQGRPLVFTEAF
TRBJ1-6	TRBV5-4	ASSWGDRGVSPLH
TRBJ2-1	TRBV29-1	SVAVQGLDNEQF
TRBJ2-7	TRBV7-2	ASSLMGGGASYEQY
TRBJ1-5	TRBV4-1	ASSQDRGSRGMDNQPQH
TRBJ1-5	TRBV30	AWSSGRFNQPQH